This T cell receptor (beta chain) derives from a study of cytomegalovirus exposure and HLA in healthy donors. Study results and caveats: An analysis was carried out at a later point. It showed that HLA-associated TCR beta chains were more clonally expanded than equally common non-associated chains.

Primers included in the PCR were 60 Vbeta and 13 Jbeta primers. Profiling relied on immunoSEQ multiplex PCR, and the TCRdb table lists in-frame clones only, not all of them. The sample holds some 150,000 clones, roughly 76% seen once. Per the germline V gene, CDR1 is SGHAT and CDR2 is FQNNGV. Trimming cost V 2 bases and J 2 bases, with 13 bases left between them. This CDR3 comprises 15 residues. With respect to this clone: Its target is unknown.

This sequence joins TRBV11-2 and TRBJ2-7; no clear D gene. The clonotype was recovered from a man in his sixties in good health and CMV-seronegative. The sequencing input was PBMCs. The CDR3 spells CASSLISGSAYEQYF. CDR3 bases: TGTGCCAGCAGCTTAATATCCGGCAGCGCCTACGAGCAGTACTTC.